The 22 T cell receptor beta chains presented below share a single source sample, sequenced in a study of T cell clonotyping in hematopoietic cell transplantation. TCRdb keeps only in-frame clones here, not all; method: immunoSEQ multiplex PCR. The table includes more than 20,000 clones, 65% to 90% detected once. Specified time point: recipient sample about 28 days before transplant, after cytoreduction. The source was peripheral blood mononuclear cells, collected before stem cell transplant. The receptors here all came from a woman aged 55-70 years with acute myeloid leukemia. Some clones in this sample may be carry-over from other donors' samples.

The rearrangement links TRBV19 to TRBJ1-5, with D perhaps TRBD1 (6 bases). This CDR3 has 15 amino acids. CDR1 and CDR2 from the germline V gene are LNHDA and SQIVND (reference sequence). V was clipped by 5 bases and J by 4 bases, with 15 bases between them. The CDR3 DNA reads as TGTGCCAGTAGTCCAAAAGGGAGGGGGAATCAGCCCCAGCATTTT. It is translated as CASSPKGRGNQPQHF. Together with reference TRBV19 and TRBJ1-5, the CDR3 gives the full variable domain: DGGITQSPKYLFRKEGQNVTLSCEQNLNHDAMYWYRQDPGQGLRLIYYSQIVNDFQKGDIAEGYSVSREKKESFPLTVTSAQKNPTAFYLCASSPKGRGNQPQHFGDGTRLSIL.

V and J are TRBV19 and TRBJ1-2; 8 nucleotides align to TRBD1. The CDR3 is 13 residues long. V shed 4 bases and J 8 bases; nucleotides not matched to a gene: 6. In germline, CDR1 is LNHDA, CDR2 SQIVND (reference sequence). DNA of the CDR3: TGTGCCAGTAGTACAGGGGGCGCGCGAGGCTACACCTTC. Amino acid sequence: CASSTGGARGYTF.

This sequence joins TRBV11-2 and TRBJ1-4; 7 bases line up with TRBD1. This CDR3 is built from 14 residues. The germline gives CDR1 SGHAT, CDR2 FQNNGV. Trimming took 3 bases from V and 5 from J; bases not matched to a gene: 3. In DNA form, the CDR3 reads TGTGCCAGCAGCTTTGCGGGACAGAATGAAAAACTGTTTTTT. Residues: CASSFAGQNEKLFF. Filled out from reference TRBV11-2 and TRBJ1-4, the complete variable domain reads EAGVAQSPRYKIIEKRQSVAFWCNPISGHATLYWYQQILGQGPKLLIQFQNNGVVDDSQLPKDRFSAERLKGVDSTLKIQPAKLEDSAVYLCASSFAGQNEKLFFGSGTQLSVL.

The chain recombines TRBV4-3 with TRBJ2-7, with a weak D call TRBD2 (5 bases). The CDR3 has 13 amino acids. With 2 bases removed from V and 7 bases from J, the gap between germline ends came to 12 bases. CDR1 LGHNA and CDR2 YSLEER come from the germline V gene. CDR3 in amino acids: CASSQNVGGEQYF. The CDR3 DNA follows: TGCGCCAGCAGCCAAAACGTCGGAGGTGAGCAGTACTTC.

The V and J genes are TRBV9 and TRBJ2-7, with TRBD1 identical over 9 bases. This CDR3 has 13 amino acids. V lost 3 bases, J lost 2 bases, and 0 bases stayed unmatched. Germline V gives CDR1 SGDLS, CDR2 YYNGEE. The CDR3 loop reads CASSGQGAYEQYF. CDR3 bases: TGTGCCAGCAGCGGACAGGGGGCCTACGAGCAGTACTTC.

The rearrangement links TRBV5-4 to TRBJ2-7, with D perhaps TRBD2 (7 bases). Germline CDR1 reads SGHNT; CDR2 reads YYREEE (reference sequence). The CDR3 runs 15 residues. V lost 5 bases, J lost 5 bases, and 20 bases lay in between. DNA for the CDR3: TGTGCCAGCAGACTGTGGGAGGGGGGCCCCCACGAGCAGTACTTC. This sequence encodes CASRLWEGGPHEQYF.

The chain links TRBV6-6 to TRBJ1-1; D not resolved. V lost 8 bases and J lost 0, with 13 bases in between. The CDR3 extends over 14 amino acids. Germline CDR1 and CDR2: MNHNY and SVGAGI (reference sequence). The CDR3: CASLTGWMNTEAFF. The CDR3 bases are TGTGCCAGCCTCACCGGCTGGATGAACACTGAAGCTTTCTTT.

J is TRBJ2-5 and V is TRBV5-4; a possible D gene is TRBD1 (6 bases). The CDR3 covers 15 residues. Germline CDR1 SGHNT, CDR2 YYREEE (reference sequence). V gave up 4 bases and J gave up 4 bases, with 17 bases separating them. The chain's CDR3 is CASSPIGQKGETQYF. The DNA of the CDR3 is TGTGCCAGCAGCCCGATAGGACAGAAGGGAGAGACCCAGTACTTC. The whole variable domain, filled in from reference TRBV5-4 and TRBJ2-5, reads ETGVTQSPTHLIKTRGQQVTLRCSSQSGHNTVSWYQQALGQGPQFIFQYYREEENGRGNFPPRFSGLQFPNYSSELNVNALELDDSALYLCASSPIGQKGETQYFGPGTRLLVL.

The table lists this clone with a few counts. CDR3: CASDPGELFF. DNA of the CDR3: TGTGCCAGCGACCCCGGGGAGCTGTTTTTT. The rearrangement joins TRBV7-9 to TRBJ2-2; D is unresolved. The length of the CDR3 is 10 residues. V lost 8 bases and J 6 bases, leaving 4 bases between the germline ends. Germline V gene data show CDR1 as SEHNR and CDR2 as FQNEAQ (reference sequence).

The chain joins TRBV13 to TRBJ1-1, with D possibly matching TRBD1 (6 bases). This CDR3 is 14 amino acids long. In germline, CDR1 is PRHDT, CDR2 FYEKMQ (reference sequence). The ends were cut back, 4 bases at V and 0 bases at J, with 9 bases in the middle. The CDR3 loop is CASSSRGMNTEAFF. Here the CDR3 DNA reads TGTGCCAGCAGCTCCAGGGGCATGAACACTGAAGCTTTCTTT.

The chain carries TRBV6-6 and TRBJ2-4; TRBD2 might be the D (5 bases). Germline lookup yields CDR1 MNHNY and CDR2 SVGAGI (reference sequence). The CDR3 is 14 amino acids. V lost 2 bases and J 5 bases, leaving 10 bases between the germline ends. In nucleotides, the CDR3 is TGTGCCAGCAGTTACGGGCAGGAGGAAAACATTCAGTACTTC. It encodes CASSYGQEENIQYF.

This clone was picked up one time. The chain employs TRBV5-1 and TRBJ1-5; a weak D match, TRBD1 (5 bases). The CDR3 length is 14 residues. V gave up 2 bases and J gave up 7 bases, with 13 bases separating them. The germline V gene has CDR1 SGHRS and CDR2 YFSETQ. CDR3: CASSFGQGGQPQHF. CDR3 DNA: TGCGCCAGCAGCTTTGGCCAGGGCGGGCAGCCCCAGCATTTT.

J is TRBJ1-2 and V is TRBV10-3; D not resolved. Between the trimmed V and J ends, which lost 0 bases and 4 bases, there was a span of 9 bases. This CDR3 comprises 14 residues. Germline assignment: CDR1 ENHRY and CDR2 SYGVKD. For the CDR3, the DNA is TGTGCCATCAGTGAGTCGGGGAGTATCTATGGCTACACCTTC. It is translated as CAISESGSIYGYTF.

The chain combines TRBV4-3 with TRBJ2-3; no clear D gene. The V gene lost 0 bases and the J gene lost 3 bases, with 13 bases spanning the gap. CDR1 is LGHNA, CDR2 YSLEER, per germline. This CDR3 comprises 16 residues. CDR3 sequence: CASSQETLVGTDTQYF. In DNA form, the CDR3 reads TGCGCCAGCAGCCAAGAAACCCTAGTAGGGACAGATACGCAGTATTTT.

The rearrangement joins TRBV11-2 to TRBJ1-2, with no clear D. This CDR3 comprises 17 residues. The V and J ends lost 0 bases and 0 bases respectively, with 14 bases between them. Germline assignment: CDR1 SGHAT and CDR2 FQNNGV. CDR3 loop: CASSLDPGAKPNYGYTF. CDR3 bases: TGTGCCAGCAGCTTAGATCCGGGCGCTAAGCCTAACTATGGCTACACCTTC.

The chain employs TRBV10-2 and TRBJ2-7, with 10 bases lining up with TRBD2. V trimming: 8 bases; J trimming: 4 bases; junction bases outside the gene matches: 17. The length of the CDR3 is 17 residues. Germline V gene sequence: CDR1 WSHSY, CDR2 SAAADI. This CDR3 is CASASLAGGLISYEQYF. CDR3 DNA sequence: TGCGCCAGCGCCTCTTTAGCGGGAGGCCTAATCTCTTACGAGCAGTACTTC.

This clone was seen a few times. The rearrangement uses TRBV2 and TRBJ1-4; D is unclear. The CDR3 is made up of 12 amino acids. V was pared by 5 bases and J by 4 bases, with 5 bases between. Germline loops: CDR1 SNHLY, CDR2 FYNNEI. CDR3 DNA sequence: TGTGCCAGCAGTCGAGTTAATGAAAAACTGTTTTTT. As protein: CASSRVNEKLFF.

The chain uses TRBV10-3 and TRBJ2-4; 7 bases are a match to TRBD1. The CDR3 sequence is 15 residues long. With 4 bases clipped from V and 3 bases from J, the junction kept 6 bases outside the gene matches. The germline V gene encodes CDR1 ENHRY and CDR2 SYGVKD. DNA for the CDR3: TGTGCCATCAGTGGAGACAGGGAAGGCAAAAACATTCAGTACTTC. Protein sequence: CAISGDREGKNIQYF.

This chain uses TRBV6-5 with TRBJ1-2, with D maybe TRBD1 (5 bases). V was clipped by 2 bases and J by 8 bases, with 21 bases between them. This CDR3 has 16 amino acids. CDR1 is MNHEY and CDR2 is SVGAGI in the germline V gene. CDR3 amino acids: CASSYEGTITTRGYTF. The CDR3 nucleotides are TGTGCCAGCAGTTACGAGGGGACCATCACCACTCGGGGCTACACCTTC.

The chain is built from TRBV7-6 and TRBJ2-1; 9 bases are shared with TRBD2. The CDR3 totals 16 residues. With 2 bases clipped from V and 8 bases from J, the junction kept 10 bases outside the gene matches. Germline lookup yields CDR1 SGHVS and CDR2 FNYEAQ. The chain's CDR3 is CASSLLAASGTHEQFF. DNA of the CDR3: TGTGCCAGCAGCTTACTGGCGGCTAGCGGGACTCATGAGCAGTTCTTC.

This clone was picked up a small number of times. The chain carries TRBV6-6 and TRBJ1-3, with D unclear. The CDR3 has 13 amino acids. The germline gives CDR1 MNHNY, CDR2 SVGAGI (reference sequence). The ends were cut back, 4 bases at V and 4 bases at J, with 8 bases in the middle. The CDR3 is CASSSAPGNTIYF. In DNA form, the CDR3 reads TGTGCCAGCAGTTCCGCCCCAGGAAACACCATATATTTT.

The rearrangement links TRBV19 to TRBJ1-3; 10 positions agree with TRBD1. Looked up from germline, CDR1 is LNHDA and CDR2 is SQIVND (reference sequence). V dropped 5 bases and J dropped 6; count of bases not matched to a gene: 4. CDR3 size: 14 residues. CDR3 in DNA: TGTGCCAGTAGTTCGACAGGGGGCGAAAACACCATATATTTT. Protein: CASSSTGGENTIYF.